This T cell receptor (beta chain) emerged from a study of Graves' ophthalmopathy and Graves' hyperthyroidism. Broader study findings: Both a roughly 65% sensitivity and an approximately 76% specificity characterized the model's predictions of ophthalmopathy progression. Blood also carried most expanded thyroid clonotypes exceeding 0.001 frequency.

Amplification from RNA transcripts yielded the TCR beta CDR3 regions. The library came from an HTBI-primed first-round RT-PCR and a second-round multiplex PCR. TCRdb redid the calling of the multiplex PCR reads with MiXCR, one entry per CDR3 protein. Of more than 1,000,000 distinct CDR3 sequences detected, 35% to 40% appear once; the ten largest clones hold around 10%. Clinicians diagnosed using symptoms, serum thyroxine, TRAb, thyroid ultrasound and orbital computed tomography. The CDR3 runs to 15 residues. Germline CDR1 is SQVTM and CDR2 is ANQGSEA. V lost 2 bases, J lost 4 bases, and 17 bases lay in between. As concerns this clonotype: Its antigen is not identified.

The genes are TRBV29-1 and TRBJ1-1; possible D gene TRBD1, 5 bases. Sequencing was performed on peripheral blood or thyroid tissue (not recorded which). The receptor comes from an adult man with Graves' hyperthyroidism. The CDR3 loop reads CSVETREGMSTEAFF. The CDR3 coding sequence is TGCAGCGTTGAAACTAGGGAGGGGATGAGCACTGAAGCTTTCTTT.